The next 14 T cell receptor beta chains were all read from a single sample in a study of beta chain features in type 1 diabetes. TCRB transcripts that were expressed got sequenced, as all of the isolated RNA had been reverse transcribed. Profiled with immunoSEQ multiplex PCR; TCRdb holds only in-frame clones, not every one. Here the sample spans 150,000 to 200,000 clones, about an eighth being singletons. The sequenced material came from central memory CD4+ T cells from blood. Receptors were obtained from a woman younger than 30 in good health.

To note about this clone: This CDR3 is also generated by other DNA sequences in the sample. The gene calls are TRBV9 and TRBJ2-5; D is possibly TRBD2 (7 bases). The CDR3 is made up of 14 amino acids. Trimming stripped 3 bases from V and 4 bases from J, with 13 bases between. The germline CDR1 and CDR2 sequences are SGDLS and YYNGEE. The CDR3 here is CASSGGGRVETQYF. The CDR3 DNA sequence: TGTGCCAGCAGCGGGGGGGGCAGGGTAGAGACCCAGTACTTC.

Only a few counts were recorded for this clone. This chain uses TRBV5-4 with TRBJ2-1; 7 bases agree with TRBD2. CDR3 length: 15 amino acids. Germline V lookup: CDR1 SGHNT, CDR2 YYREEE (reference sequence). V lost 4 bases, J lost 5 bases, and 9 bases stayed unmatched. CDR3 in DNA: TGTGCCAGCAGCCCTGGGGGGAGGGACCACAATGAGCAGTTCTTC. It translates to CASSPGGRDHNEQFF.

In this sample, this clone turned up a few times. The chain uses TRBV11-2 and TRBJ2-7; a possible D gene is TRBD2 (6 bases). This CDR3 has 17 residues. Germline V CDR1 and CDR2: SGHAT, FQNNGV. The V end lost 2 bases, the J end lost 2 bases, and 19 bases lay between the germline ends. CDR3: CASSLKGGALTTYEQYF. CDR3 sequence (DNA): TGTGCCAGCAGCTTAAAAGGAGGGGCCTTGACGACCTACGAGCAGTACTTC.

The J gene is TRBJ1-4, the V gene TRBV7-2; D uncertain. The CDR3 consists of 14 residues. Germline CDR1 is SGHTA and CDR2 is FQGNSA. The V end lost 4 bases, the J end lost 4 bases, and 10 bases lay between the germline ends. CDR3 bases: TGTGCCAGCAGCTCCGACAAGGATAATGAAAAACTGTTTTTT. This gives the protein CASSSDKDNEKLFF. Drawing the rest from reference TRBV7-2 and TRBJ1-4, the complete variable domain is GAGVSQSPSNKVTEKGKDVELRCDPISGHTALYWYRQSLGQGLEFLIYFQGNSAPDKSGLPSDRFSAERTGGSVSTLTIQRTQQEDSAVYLCASSSDKDNEKLFFGSGTQLSVL.

V usage is TRBV27 and J usage is TRBJ2-1; perhaps TRBD1 as D (5 bases). The V end was cut by 4 bases, the J end by 6 bases, with 10 bases between. CDR3 length: 13 residues. The germline V gene encodes CDR1 MNHEY and CDR2 SMNVEV (reference sequence). The CDR3 sequence is CASSWGRPNEQFF. The CDR3 bases are TGTGCCAGCAGTTGGGGCAGGCCCAATGAGCAGTTCTTC.

This clone was recorded a few times. The rearrangement links TRBV2 to TRBJ1-3; possibly TRBD1 for D (5 bases). Trimming removed 8 bases from V and 7 bases from J, with 15 bases in between. The CDR3 has 13 amino acids. The germline V gene has CDR1 SNHLY and CDR2 FYNNEI. The CDR3 sequence: CASLREKGNTIYF. In DNA form, the CDR3 reads TGTGCCAGCCTCAGAGAGAAGGGGAACACCATATATTTT.

This clone was recorded a few times. V and J are TRBV27 and TRBJ2-3, with TRBD2 matching over 12 bases. V was pared by 6 bases and J by 0 bases, with 13 bases of the junction left unmatched. Germline V lookup: CDR1 MNHEY, CDR2 SMNVEV (reference sequence). CDR3 length equals 19 residues. The CDR3 coding sequence is TGTGCCAGCAGCTCTTATGCCTGGACTAGCGGGACTAGCACAGATACGCAGTATTTT. This codes for CASSSYAWTSGTSTDTQYF.

This clone turned up a few times. The chain recombines TRBV18 with TRBJ2-7; D unresolved. This CDR3 has 14 amino acids. Per the germline V gene, CDR1 is KGHSH and CDR2 is LQKENI. V dropped 6 bases and J dropped 3 bases, with 15 bases sitting between them. The DNA of the CDR3 is TGTGCCAGCTCCCGAATAGAAAGCTACTACGAGCAGTACTTC. Its protein product is CASSRIESYYEQYF.

V gene TRBV7-9 combines with J gene TRBJ1-1; D unclear. Germline V lookup: CDR1 SEHNR, CDR2 FQNEAQ (reference sequence). V lost 5 bases and J 2 bases, leaving 9 bases between the germline ends. This CDR3 is built from 13 residues. CDR3 nucleotide sequence: TGTGCCAGCAGCATGACACATAACACTGAAGCTTTCTTT. The encoded protein is CASSMTHNTEAFF.

This clone was detected only a few times. This chain joins TRBV30 and TRBJ2-1, with 8 bases that match TRBD1. V lost 3 bases and J lost 8; bases outside the gene matches: 12. The CDR3 is 15 residues long. From germline, CDR1 is GTSNPN and CDR2 SVGIG (reference sequence). The CDR3 loop is CAWRRGQGARDEQFF. CDR3 coding DNA: TGTGCCTGGAGGCGGGGTCAGGGGGCGAGGGATGAGCAGTTCTTC. Full variable domain (remainder filled in from reference TRBV30 and TRBJ2-1): SQTIHQWPATLVQPVGSPLSLECTVEGTSNPNLYWYRQAAGRGLQLLFYSVGIGQISSEVPQNLSASRPQDRQFILSSKKLLLSDSGFYLCAWRRGQGARDEQFFGPGTRLTVL.

This clone turned up a few times. The chain employs TRBV7-9 and TRBJ2-5; 14 bases are shared with TRBD2. This CDR3 comprises 16 residues. Per germline, CDR1 SEHNR and CDR2 FQNEAQ (reference sequence). With 4 bases clipped from V and 4 bases from J, the junction kept 5 bases outside the gene matches. The CDR3 here is CASSYGLAGGLETQYF. The DNA for the CDR3 is TGTGCCAGCAGCTACGGACTAGCGGGAGGATTAGAGACCCAGTACTTC.

The chain recombines TRBV28 with TRBJ2-7, with D possibly being TRBD1 (7 bases). This CDR3 is 15 amino acids long. The germline V gene encodes CDR1 MDHEN and CDR2 SYDVKM. The ends were cut back, 6 bases at V and 1 base at J, with 16 bases in the middle. This CDR3 reads CASSRGDTRSYEQYF. The CDR3 nucleotides read TGTGCCAGCAGCAGGGGGGACACCAGATCCTACGAGCAGTACTTC.

The V gene is TRBV7-9, the J gene TRBJ2-2; TRBD2 aligns across 9 bases. Trimming removed 2 bases from V and 6 bases from J; junction bases left unmatched: 4. This CDR3 region has 15 residues. Germline V gene sequence: CDR1 SEHNR, CDR2 FQNEAQ (reference sequence). The CDR3 bases are TGTGCCAGCAGCTTATTTCTAGCGGGATCCGGGGAGCTGTTTTTT. Encoded protein: CASSLFLAGSGELFF.

This clone showed up just a few times. V usage is TRBV19 and J usage is TRBJ2-7; D perhaps matches TRBD1 (5 bases). From germline, CDR1 is LNHDA and CDR2 SQIVND (reference sequence). V was clipped by 6 bases and J by 0 bases, with 9 bases between them. This CDR3 region has 13 residues. CDR3 sequence reads: CASRGVPSYEQYF. CDR3 sequence (DNA): TGTGCCAGTAGAGGGGTGCCCTCCTACGAGCAGTACTTC.